The entry below gives a single TCR beta chain sequence along with its context. Its specificity is unknown. These data belong to a study of T cell responses to AZD1222 COVID-19 vaccine. The study, taken as a whole, reports: Nearly half of spike-specific TCRs reportedly target variant regions that are unmutated in the B.1.351 and B.1.1.7 variants. In a largely white British group with more females than males, clonal diversity was possibly underestimated. Repertoire sampling happened only post peak T cell response.

Between the trimmed V and J ends, which lost 5 bases and 0 bases, there was a span of 14 bases. There are 15 residues in the CDR3. In germline, CDR1 is SEHNR, CDR2 FQNEAQ (reference sequence). Assay used: immunoSEQ multiplex PCR; TCRdb lists only in-frame clones, some missing. The data contain fewer than 85,000 clones, 85% to 90% of them singletons. Pooled samples include second doses given at about 4 or 12 weeks. The source material was peripheral blood, sampled 28 days after the second AZD1222 dose. The source of this sequence is an adult who received the AZD1222 COVID-19 vaccine. This chain uses TRBV7-9 with TRBJ2-7, with D possibly TRBD1 on 5 matching bases. This CDR3 is CASSKKDKSSYEQYF. The CDR3 DNA reads TGTGCCAGCAGCAAGAAGGACAAGAGCTCCTACGAGCAGTACTTC.